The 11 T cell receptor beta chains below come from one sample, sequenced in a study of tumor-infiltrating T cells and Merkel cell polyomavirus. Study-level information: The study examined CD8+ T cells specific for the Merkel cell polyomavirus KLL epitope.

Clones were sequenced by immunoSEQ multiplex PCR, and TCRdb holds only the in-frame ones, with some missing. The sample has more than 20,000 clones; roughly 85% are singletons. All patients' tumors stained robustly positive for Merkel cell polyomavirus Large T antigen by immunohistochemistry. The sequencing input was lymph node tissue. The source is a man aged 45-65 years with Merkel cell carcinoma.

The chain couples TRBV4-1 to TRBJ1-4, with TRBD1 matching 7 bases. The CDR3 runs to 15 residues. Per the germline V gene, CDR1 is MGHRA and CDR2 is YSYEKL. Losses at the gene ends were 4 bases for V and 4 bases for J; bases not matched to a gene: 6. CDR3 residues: CASSPGQQFNEKLFF. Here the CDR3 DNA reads TGCGCCAGCAGCCCGGGACAGCAGTTTAATGAAAAACTGTTTTTT.

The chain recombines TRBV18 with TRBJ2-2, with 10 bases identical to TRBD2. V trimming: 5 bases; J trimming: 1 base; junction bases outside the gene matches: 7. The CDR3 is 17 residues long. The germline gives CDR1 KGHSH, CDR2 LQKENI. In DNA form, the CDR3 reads TGTGCCAGCTCATATGAGGGACTAGCGATGAACACCGGGGAGCTGTTTTTT. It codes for CASSYEGLAMNTGELFF.

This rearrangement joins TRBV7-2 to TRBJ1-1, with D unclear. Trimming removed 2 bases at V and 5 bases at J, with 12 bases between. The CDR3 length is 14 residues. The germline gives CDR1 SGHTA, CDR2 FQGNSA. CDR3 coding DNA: TGTGCCAGCAGCTTAAGGCCGGGTAATACTGAAGCTTTCTTT. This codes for CASSLRPGNTEAFF.

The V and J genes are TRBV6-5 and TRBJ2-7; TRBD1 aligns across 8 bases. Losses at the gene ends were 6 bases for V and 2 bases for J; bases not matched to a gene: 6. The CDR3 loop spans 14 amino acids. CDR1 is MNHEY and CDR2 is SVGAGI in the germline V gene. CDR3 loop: CASRTTGATYEQYF. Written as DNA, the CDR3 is TGTGCCAGCAGAACGACAGGGGCCACCTACGAGCAGTACTTC.

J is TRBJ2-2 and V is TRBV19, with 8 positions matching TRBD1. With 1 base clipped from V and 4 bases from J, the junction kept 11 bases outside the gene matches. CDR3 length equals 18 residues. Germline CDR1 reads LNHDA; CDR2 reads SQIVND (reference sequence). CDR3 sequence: CASSIGPARGQSTGELFF. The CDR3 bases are TGTGCCAGTAGTATAGGACCCGCCAGGGGGCAAAGCACCGGGGAGCTGTTTTTT.

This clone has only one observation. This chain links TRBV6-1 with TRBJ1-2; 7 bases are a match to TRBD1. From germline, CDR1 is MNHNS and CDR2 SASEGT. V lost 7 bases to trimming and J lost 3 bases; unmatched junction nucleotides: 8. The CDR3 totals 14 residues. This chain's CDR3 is CASIYRGVDYGYTF. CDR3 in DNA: TGTGCCAGCATTTACAGGGGAGTGGACTATGGCTACACCTTC.

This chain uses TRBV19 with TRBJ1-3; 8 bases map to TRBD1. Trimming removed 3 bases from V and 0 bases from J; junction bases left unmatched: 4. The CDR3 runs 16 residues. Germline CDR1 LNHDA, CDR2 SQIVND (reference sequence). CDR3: CASSIPGQGSGNTIYF. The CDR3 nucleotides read TGTGCCAGTAGTATTCCCGGACAGGGCTCTGGAAACACCATATATTTT.

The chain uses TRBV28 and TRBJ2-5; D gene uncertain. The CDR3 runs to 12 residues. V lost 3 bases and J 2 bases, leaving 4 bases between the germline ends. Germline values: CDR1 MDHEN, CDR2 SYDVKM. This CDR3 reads CASSLTQETQYF. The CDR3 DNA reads TGTGCCAGCAGTTTGACTCAAGAGACCCAGTACTTC.

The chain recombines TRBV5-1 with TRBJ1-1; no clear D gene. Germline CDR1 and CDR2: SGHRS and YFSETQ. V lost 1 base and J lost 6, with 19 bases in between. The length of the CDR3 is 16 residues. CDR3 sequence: CASSLNSGSGRSEAFF. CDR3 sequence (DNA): TGCGCCAGCAGCTTGAATTCCGGCTCGGGGAGGTCTGAAGCTTTCTTT.

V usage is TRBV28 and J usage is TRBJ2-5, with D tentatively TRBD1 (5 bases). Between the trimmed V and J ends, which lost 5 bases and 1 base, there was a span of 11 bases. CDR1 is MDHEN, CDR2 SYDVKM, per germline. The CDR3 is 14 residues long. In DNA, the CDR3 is TGTGCCAGCAGTCTCACAGGTTTCCAAGAGACCCAGTACTTC. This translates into CASSLTGFQETQYF.

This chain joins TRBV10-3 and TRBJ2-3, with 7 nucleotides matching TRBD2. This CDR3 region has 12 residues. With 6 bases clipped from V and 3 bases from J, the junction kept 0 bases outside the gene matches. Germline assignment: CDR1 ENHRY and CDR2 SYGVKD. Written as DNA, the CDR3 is TGTGCCATCAGGGGAGGGACAGATACGCAGTATTTT. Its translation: CAIRGGTDTQYF.